Following are 32 T cell receptor beta chains from one sample sequenced in a study of Ad26.COV2.S vaccination and SARS-CoV-2 variants. The treatment was: some 20 received Ad26.COV2.S at low or high dose, single or two shots; several received placebo; per-sample allocation not given. Specimen acquisition occurred on day 63 following the initial vaccine or placebo injection. TCRdb keeps only in-frame clones here, not all; method: immunoSEQ multiplex PCR. Found here are a few hundred thousand clones, 83% of them singletons; the top ten hold about 8%. Sequencing was performed on peripheral blood, taken in a trial of Ad26.COV2.S vaccine versus placebo. All receptors derive from a person between 18 and 59 years old who received the Ad26.COV2.S COVID-19 vaccine or a placebo.

The chain carries TRBV4-2 and TRBJ1-2; D is uncertain. V lost 4 bases and J lost 13, with 16 bases in between. The germline V gene has CDR1 LGHNA and CDR2 YNFKEQ. The CDR3 totals 12 residues. The CDR3 loop is CASSPPGLFPTF. CDR3 in DNA: TGTGCCAGCAGCCCTCCGGGTCTATTTCCCACCTTC.

The V and J genes are TRBV5-1 and TRBJ1-4, with D hard to call. V was pared by 0 bases and J by 6 bases, with 9 bases between. The CDR3 extends over 14 amino acids. Germline lookup yields CDR1 SGHRS and CDR2 YFSETQ. CDR3 region: CASSLGQVYEKLFF. The DNA for the CDR3 is TGCGCCAGCAGCTTGGGGCAGGTGTATGAAAAACTGTTTTTT.

Only one count was recorded for this clone. Other DNA sequences in this sample translate to the same CDR3. The J gene is TRBJ2-5, the V gene TRBV5-1; D is unresolved. The CDR3 totals 12 residues. V dropped 2 bases and J dropped 4 bases, with 6 bases sitting between them. Germline V gene lookup returns CDR1 SGHRS and CDR2 YFSETQ. The CDR3 loop is CASSFSGETQYF. CDR3 sequence (DNA): TGCGCCAGCAGCTTTAGTGGAGAGACCCAGTACTTC. Full variable domain (rest looked up from reference TRBV5-1 and TRBJ2-5): KAGVTQTPRYLIKTRGQQVTLSCSPISGHRSVSWYQQTPGQGLQFLFEYFSETQRNKGNFPGRFSGRQFSNSRSEMNVSTLELGDSALYLCASSFSGETQYFGPGTRLLVL.

This rearrangement joins TRBV10-2 to TRBJ2-5, with TRBD2 as a possible D gene (7 bases). There are 13 residues in the CDR3. Germline assignment: CDR1 WSHSY and CDR2 SAAADI. V lost 8 bases, J lost 2 bases, and 12 bases lay in between. CDR3 coding DNA: TGCGCCAGCGGGCGGGGGCTTCAAGAGACCCAGTACTTC. It translates to CASGRGLQETQYF.

The CDR3 nucleotides are TGTGCCAGCAGCCAAGATGAGCGAGCGGGGAGTCGGGGCACAGATACGCAGTATTTT. It encodes CASSQDERAGSRGTDTQYF. This sequence joins TRBV3-1 (or the pseudogene TRBV3-2) and TRBJ2-3; 7 bases are shared with TRBD2. Germline values: CDR1 LGHDT, CDR2 YNNKEL (reference sequence). After removal of 0 bases from V and 1 base from J, the junction contained 13 bases not matched to a gene. There are 19 residues in the CDR3.

The CDR3 here is CASSTWTVGNTIYF. The CDR3 DNA sequence: TGTGCCAGCAGCACTTGGACAGTCGGAAACACCATATATTTT. The V call is TRBV11-3, the J call TRBJ1-3; perhaps TRBD1 as D (6 bases). Trimming took 5 bases from V and 4 from J, leaving 12 bases between them. In germline, CDR1 is SGHNT, CDR2 YENEEA. This CDR3 has 14 residues.

This chain uses TRBV5-1 with TRBJ1-1, with 9 bases fitting TRBD1. The germline V gene encodes CDR1 SGHRS and CDR2 YFSETQ. The CDR3 consists of 15 residues. Unmatched junction bases numbered 9, after V lost 4 bases and J lost 5 bases. In DNA form, the CDR3 reads TGCGCCAGCAGCCCACGACAGGGGGAAGATACTGAAGCTTTCTTT. It encodes CASSPRQGEDTEAFF.

The count of this clone is one. The J gene is TRBJ2-5, the V gene TRBV3-1 (or the pseudogene TRBV3-2); 7 nucleotides align to TRBD2. Per germline, CDR1 LGHDT and CDR2 YNNKEL (reference sequence). There are 16 residues in the CDR3. With 2 bases clipped from V and 5 bases from J, the junction kept 11 bases outside the gene matches. The CDR3 protein is CASSQQFGLGGETQYF. CDR3 DNA: TGTGCCAGCAGCCAACAGTTCGGACTGGGGGGGGAGACCCAGTACTTC.

This sequence joins TRBV10-3 and TRBJ2-1, with TRBD2 matching 10 bases. V trimming: 0 bases; J trimming: 2 bases; junction bases outside the gene matches: 4. The V gene's germline CDR1 is ENHRY and CDR2 SYGVKD. CDR3 length equals 17 residues. CDR3 nucleotide sequence: TGTGCCATCAGTGAGTCCGGAGCGGGGGGGCCCTACAATGAGCAGTTCTTC. Protein product: CAISESGAGGPYNEQFF.

This clone came up once. The chain uses TRBV6-5 and TRBJ2-5; perhaps TRBD2 as D (5 bases). There are 12 residues in the CDR3. The V gene's germline CDR1 is MNHEY and CDR2 SVGAGI. Trimming pared 6 bases from V and 5 bases from J, leaving 10 bases between. The CDR3 here is CASSTTGETQYF. As DNA, the CDR3 is TGTGCCAGCAGCACAACGGGGGAGACCCAGTACTTC.

A word on this clone: The identical CDR3 is also encoded by other nucleotide sequences in the sample. The gene calls are TRBV18 and TRBJ2-5; 10 bases map to TRBD1. The J segment lost 5 bases and the V segment lost 0 bases, leaving 3 bases of the junction unmatched. Germline V gene data show CDR1 as KGHSH and CDR2 as LQKENI. CDR3 length equals 15 residues. This CDR3 is CASSPPGQGRETQYF. In DNA form, the CDR3 reads TGTGCCAGCTCACCACCGGGACAGGGGAGGGAGACCCAGTACTTC. Drawing the rest from reference TRBV18 and TRBJ2-5, the complete variable domain is NAGVMQNPRHLVRRRGQEARLRCSPMKGHSHVYWYRQLPEEGLKFMVYLQKENIIDESGMPKERFSAEFPKEGPSILRIQQVVRGDSAAYFCASSPPGQGRETQYFGPGTRLLVL.

The CDR3 coding sequence is TGTGCCAGCCGTGGTCGAGGGCCGACTGAAGCTTTCTTT. Translation: CASRGRGPTEAFF. The chain joins TRBV28 to TRBJ1-1; D not resolved. The CDR3 is 13 residues long. V lost 8 bases to trimming and J lost 5 bases, with 15 bases between them. The germline CDR1 and CDR2 sequences are MDHEN and SYDVKM.

The gene calls are TRBV7-2 and TRBJ2-2; TRBD2 matches 9 bases. The germline V gene encodes CDR1 SGHTA and CDR2 FQGNSA. The CDR3 is 16 amino acids. J lost 5 bases, V lost 3 bases, and 7 bases had no gene match. This chain's CDR3 is CASSFLAGMGTGELFF. In DNA, the CDR3 is TGTGCCAGCAGCTTTCTAGCGGGGATGGGTACCGGGGAGCTGTTTTTT.

The V gene is TRBV11-3, the J gene TRBJ2-1; D not resolved. This CDR3 is 12 amino acids long. Looked up from germline, CDR1 is SGHNT and CDR2 is YENEEA. The V and J ends lost 2 bases and 6 bases respectively, with 5 bases between them. CDR3 in DNA: TGTGCCAGCAGCTTATTTCCCAATGAGCAGTTCTTC. Its protein is CASSLFPNEQFF. Complete variable domain (other parts from reference TRBV11-3 and TRBJ2-1): EAGVVQSPRYKIIEKKQPVAFWCNPISGHNTLYWYLQNLGQGPELLIRYENEEAVDDSQLPKDRFSAERLKGVDSTLKIQPAELGDSAVYLCASSLFPNEQFFGPGTRLTVL.

The genes are TRBV5-5 and TRBJ1-1; 7 bases agree with TRBD1. The CDR3 loop spans 16 amino acids. Germline V CDR1 and CDR2: SGHKS, YYEKEE (reference sequence). V dropped 4 bases and J dropped 0; count of bases not matched to a gene: 9. The CDR3 loop is CASSPGGAVMNTEAFF. CDR3 coding DNA: TGTGCCAGCAGCCCAGGGGGAGCGGTTATGAACACTGAAGCTTTCTTT.

V and J are TRBV19 and TRBJ1-2; D call uncertain. Germline-derived CDR1 and CDR2 are LNHDA and SQIVND (reference sequence). V dropped 0 bases and J dropped 7 bases, with 15 bases sitting between them. This CDR3 has 15 amino acids. The CDR3 region is CASSIDWSSTAGYTF. The CDR3 DNA sequence: TGTGCCAGTAGTATAGATTGGAGTTCTACCGCTGGCTACACCTTC. Together with reference TRBV19 and TRBJ1-2, the CDR3 gives the full variable domain: DGGITQSPKYLFRKEGQNVTLSCEQNLNHDAMYWYRQDPGQGLRLIYYSQIVNDFQKGDIAEGYSVSREKKESFPLTVTSAQKNPTAFYLCASSIDWSSTAGYTFGSGTRLTVV.

The DNA for the CDR3 is TGTGCCAGCAGTCCTCCTGTGAGAAGAGAGCAGTACTTC. This sequence encodes CASSPPVRREQYF. V usage is TRBV9 and J usage is TRBJ2-7; the D is unclear. Germline assignment: CDR1 SGDLS and CDR2 YYNGEE. V lost 5 bases and J lost 7, with 16 bases in between. The CDR3 is 13 residues long.

This clone was observed once. The gene calls are TRBV6-6 and TRBJ2-5; D possibly matches TRBD1 or TRBD2 (5 bases each). Germline V gene data show CDR1 as MNHNY and CDR2 as SVGAGI (reference sequence). V lost 1 base and J lost 4, with 13 bases in between. This CDR3 is built from 15 residues. The CDR3, as DNA: TGTGCCAGCAGTTACTGGGACCCCCAGGGAGAGACCCAGTACTTC. Translating gives CASSYWDPQGETQYF.

The V gene is TRBV5-1, the J gene TRBJ1-6; 7 nucleotides agree with TRBD1. CDR3 length: 14 amino acids. Germline loops: CDR1 SGHRS, CDR2 YFSETQ. After removal of 4 bases from V and 6 bases from J, the junction contained 4 bases not matched to a gene. CDR3 in DNA: TGCGCCAGCAGCACGGGACAGCTTAATTCACCCCTCCACTTT. This encodes CASSTGQLNSPLHF.

The sample holds one count of this clone. The chain couples TRBV5-1 to TRBJ2-3; 7 bases align to TRBD2. V gave up 7 bases and J gave up 3 bases; unmatched junction bases: 8. CDR1 is SGHRS and CDR2 is YFSETQ in the germline V gene. There are 14 residues in the CDR3. The CDR3 loop is CASGTTPPTDTQYF. CDR3 nucleotides: TGCGCCAGCGGGACTACCCCCCCGACAGATACGCAGTATTTT.

The chain links TRBV5-1 to TRBJ1-5; D is undetermined. This CDR3 region has 13 residues. The germline V gene has CDR1 SGHRS and CDR2 YFSETQ. Trimming took off 3 bases at V and 4 bases at J, with 8 bases between the two ends. The CDR3 loop reads CASSSAVNQPQHF. CDR3 nucleotide sequence: TGCGCCAGCAGCTCAGCAGTTAATCAGCCCCAGCATTTT.

This clone was found once. The V and J genes are TRBV5-4 and TRBJ2-3; a weak D match, TRBD1 (6 bases). The CDR3 contains 16 residues. Trimming took 4 bases from V and 2 from J, leaving 17 bases between them. Looked up from germline, CDR1 is SGHNT and CDR2 is YYREEE (reference sequence). The CDR3 DNA follows: TGTGCCAGCAGCACCCAACCGGGACACTCCACAGATACGCAGTATTTT. Its protein is CASSTQPGHSTDTQYF.

This sequence joins TRBV18 and TRBJ2-1; 13 positions match TRBD2. Germline CDR1 reads KGHSH; CDR2 reads LQKENI. V shed 3 bases and J 7 bases; nucleotides not matched to a gene: 6. This CDR3 has 16 amino acids. CDR3 sequence: CASSPPLAGGRNEQFF. The CDR3 DNA reads as TGTGCCAGCTCACCCCCACTAGCGGGGGGGCGAAATGAGCAGTTCTTC.

The gene calls are TRBV10-3 and TRBJ1-1; 7 bases agree with TRBD1. This CDR3 region has 14 residues. From germline, CDR1 is ENHRY and CDR2 SYGVKD. J was trimmed by 1 base and V by 6 bases; bases with no gene match: 5. The DNA for the CDR3 is TGTGCCATCAGCCGGACAGGATCGAACACTGAAGCTTTCTTT. It codes for CAISRTGSNTEAFF.

The chain uses TRBV7-6 and TRBJ1-4; the D is unclear. Germline V lookup: CDR1 SGHVS, CDR2 FNYEAQ. The CDR3 spans 12 residues. V gave up 2 bases and J gave up 7 bases, with 5 bases separating them. CDR3 sequence (DNA): TGTGCCAGCAGCTTATTGGGTGAAAAACTGTTTTTT. The encoded protein is CASSLLGEKLFF.

V is TRBV11-3 and J is TRBJ1-2; D perhaps matches TRBD1 (6 bases). In germline, CDR1 is SGHNT, CDR2 YENEEA. V was cut by 7 bases and J by 2 bases, with 23 bases left in between. CDR3 length equals 17 residues. The CDR3 loop is CASTQSYGDKTNYGYTF. In DNA form, the CDR3 reads TGTGCCAGCACCCAAAGCTATGGGGACAAAACGAACTATGGCTACACCTTC. Filled out from reference TRBV11-3 and TRBJ1-2, the complete variable domain reads EAGVVQSPRYKIIEKKQPVAFWCNPISGHNTLYWYLQNLGQGPELLIRYENEEAVDDSQLPKDRFSAERLKGVDSTLKIQPAELGDSAVYLCASTQSYGDKTNYGYTFGSGTRLTVV.

The rearrangement links TRBV11-3 to TRBJ2-4; perhaps TRBD2 as D (7 bases). Per germline, CDR1 SGHNT and CDR2 YENEEA. V was shortened by 7 bases and J by 1 base, with 26 bases between the two germline ends. This CDR3 region has 19 residues. The CDR3 loop is CASTPGGAGLRGAKNIQYF. The CDR3, as DNA: TGTGCCAGCACCCCCGGGGGAGCGGGATTAAGGGGGGCCAAAAACATTCAGTACTTC.

V is TRBV11-2 and J is TRBJ2-5; D is unclear. Per the germline V gene, CDR1 is SGHAT and CDR2 is FQNNGV. The V and J ends lost 1 base and 6 bases respectively, with 6 bases between them. The CDR3 spans 12 residues. CDR3 sequence: CASSLGWQTQYF. CDR3 in DNA: TGTGCCAGCAGCTTAGGTTGGCAGACCCAGTACTTC.

The J gene is TRBJ1-4, the V gene TRBV10-1, with 8 bases fitting TRBD1. Germline loops: CDR1 WNHNN, CDR2 SYGVQD (reference sequence). V lost 6 bases, J lost 7 bases, and 7 bases stayed unmatched. The CDR3 has 14 residues. The CDR3 DNA reads as TGCGCCAGCAGCTCGGACAGGGTCGGTGAAAAACTGTTTTTT. This gives the protein CASSSDRVGEKLFF.

The chain links TRBV6-5 to TRBJ1-6; 10 bases map to TRBD1. Looked up from germline, CDR1 is MNHEY and CDR2 is SVGAGI. The CDR3 runs 14 residues. V was pared by 6 bases and J by 8 bases, with 4 bases of the junction left unmatched. CDR3 coding DNA: TGTGCCAGCAGCACCGGGACAGGGGATTCACCCCTCCACTTT. Translated, it gives CASSTGTGDSPLHF.

The chain has TRBV11-2 and TRBJ1-3; 7 positions agree with TRBD1. V trimming: 10 bases; J trimming: 0 bases; junction bases outside the gene matches: 9. The CDR3 has 15 residues. Per germline, CDR1 SGHAT and CDR2 FQNNGV. CDR3 coding DNA: TGTGCCAACAAACTAGGGGGCGGCTCTGGAAACACCATATATTTT. Its protein is CANKLGGGSGNTIYF.

The chain couples TRBV9 to TRBJ1-5; 9 bases map to TRBD1. The CDR3 totals 15 residues. Germline values: CDR1 SGDLS, CDR2 YYNGEE. V gave up 2 bases and J gave up 6 bases; unmatched junction bases: 6. The CDR3 here is CASSVEGQGTQPQHF. In DNA form, the CDR3 reads TGTGCCAGCAGCGTCGAGGGACAGGGAACTCAGCCCCAGCATTTT.